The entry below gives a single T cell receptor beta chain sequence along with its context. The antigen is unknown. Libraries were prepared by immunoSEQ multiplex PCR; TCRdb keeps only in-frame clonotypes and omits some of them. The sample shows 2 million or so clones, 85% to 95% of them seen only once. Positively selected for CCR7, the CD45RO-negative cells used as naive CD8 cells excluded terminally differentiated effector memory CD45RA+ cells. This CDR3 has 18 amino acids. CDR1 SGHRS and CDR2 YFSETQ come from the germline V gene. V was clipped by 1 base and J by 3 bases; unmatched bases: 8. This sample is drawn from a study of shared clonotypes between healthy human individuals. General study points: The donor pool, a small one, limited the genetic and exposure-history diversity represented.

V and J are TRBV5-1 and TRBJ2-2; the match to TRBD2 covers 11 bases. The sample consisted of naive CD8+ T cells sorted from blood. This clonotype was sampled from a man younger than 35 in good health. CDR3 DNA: TGCGCCAGCAGCTTGAGGGCTAGCGGGAGGACGGACACCGGGGAGCTGTTTTTT. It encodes CASSLRASGRTDTGELFF.